The rows below give T cell receptor beta chains drawn from one sample of a study of beta chain features in type 1 diabetes. The method was immunoSEQ multiplex PCR; TCRdb's version includes in-frame clones alone and lacks a portion of them. The repertoire holds about 160,000 clones, roughly 60% seen once, with approximately 0.089% in the top ten. Material: naive CD4+ T cells from blood. These TCRs come from a man aged 30-40 years with type 1 diabetes. Both conserved end residues are part of each CDR3. Fields, in order: J gene, clone size, V gene, D gene, CDR3 DNA, CDR3 protein. A D gene is named only where the DNA matches it firmly. Clone size, where shown, is once, few, many, or a class for clones that have expanded.

TRBJ2-3,NA,TRBV7-8,NA,TGTGCCAGCAGCTTACAAACCACAGATACGCAGTATTTT,CASSLQTTDTQYF
TRBJ2-1,few,TRBV9,TRBD2,TGTGCCAGCAGCCCGGGACTAGCGGGGGGGCATGAGCAGTTCTTC,CASSPGLAGGHEQFF
TRBJ2-1,NA,TRBV7-9,NA,TGTGCCAGCAGCCGACAGGTAGAGAATGAGCAGTTCTTC,CASSRQVENEQFF
TRBJ1-1,once,TRBV20-1,NA,TGCAGTGCTAGTGATGGCACTGAAGCTTTCTTT,CSASDGTEAFF
TRBJ2-1,NA,TRBV2,NA,TGTGCCAGCCGTTACAATGAGCAGTTCTTC,CASRYNEQFF
TRBJ2-7,NA,TRBV7-2,NA,TGTGCCAGCAGCTTTAGTCCCTTCTACGAGCAGTACTTC,CASSFSPFYEQYF
TRBJ1-1,NA,TRBV2,NA,TGTGCCAGCAGTGATCGGCCAGGGGTGGGCACTGAAGCTTTCTTT,CASSDRPGVGTEAFF
TRBJ2-7,NA,TRBV4-3,TRBD1,TGCGCCAGCAGCCAAATTCAGGGGGCGGGCGAGCAGTACTTC,CASSQIQGAGEQYF
TRBJ2-3,NA,TRBV10-3,NA,TGTGCCATCAGTGAGGACAGGACACCAGATACGCAGTATTTT,CAISEDRTPDTQYF
TRBJ2-1,NA,TRBV7-8,NA,TGTGCCAGCAGCTTAGCTAGGTTCGACCCCTACAATGAGCAGTTCTTC,CASSLARFDPYNEQFF
TRBJ2-1,NA,TRBV9,TRBD2,TGTGCCAGCAGCAGAGAAAAGGGACTAGCGGGGCCCTACAATGAGCAGTTCTTC,CASSREKGLAGPYNEQFF
TRBJ2-4,few,TRBV29-1,NA,TGCAGCCCCCGACAGGCCGTCGCCAAAAACATTCAGTACTTC,CSPRQAVAKNIQYF
TRBJ2-6,NA,TRBV29-1,NA,TGCAGCGCGGCGGGCTCTGGGGCCAACGTCCTGACTTTC,CSAAGSGANVLTF
TRBJ2-3,NA,TRBV29-1,TRBD1,TGCAGCGTTGAACAGGGGGCGCCCGGAGATACGCAGTATTTT,CSVEQGAPGDTQYF
TRBJ1-2,NA,TRBV28,NA,TGTGCCAGCAGTCAAGCTGGCTACACCTTC,CASSQAGYTF
TRBJ2-7,NA,TRBV18,TRBD1,TGTGCCAGCTCACCAGGGACAGGGGCTCACGAGCAGTACTTC,CASSPGTGAHEQYF
TRBJ2-4,few,TRBV4-3,TRBD2,TGCGCCAGCAGCCCAGACGGGACTAGCGGGGTTATAGCCAAAAACATTCAGTACTTC,CASSPDGTSGVIAKNIQYF
TRBJ1-1,few,TRBV29-1,NA,TGCAGCGTTGGGCCCGGGGGCACTGAAGCTTTCTTT,CSVGPGGTEAFF
TRBJ2-5,NA,TRBV7-2,NA,TGTGCCAGCAGTTCACGACAGACGTACCAAGAGACCCAGTACTTC,CASSSRQTYQETQYF
TRBJ1-6,NA,TRBV7-9,NA,TGTGCCAGTAGCTTTCTACAGGGTAATTCACCCCTCCACTTT,CASSFLQGNSPLHF
TRBJ1-2,few,TRBV29-1,NA,TGCAGCGTTGCAGTCGGCACCTATGGCTACACCTTC,CSVAVGTYGYTF
TRBJ2-5,NA,TRBV9,NA,TGTGCCAGCAGCGTAGCCGGGCAGAAAGAGACCCAGTACTTC,CASSVAGQKETQYF
TRBJ1-6,NA,TRBV15,TRBD1,TGTGCCACCAGCAGAGCGGGCCAGGGGGCGTGGAATTCACCCCTCCACTTT,CATSRAGQGAWNSPLHF
TRBJ2-1,few,TRBV9,TRBD1,TGTGCCAGCAGCGCCTACAGGGGTGAGCAGTTCTTC,CASSAYRGEQFF
TRBJ2-3,few,TRBV29-1,NA,TGCAGCGTTGCACAGGGTAGTTCCGGTACGCAGTATTTT,CSVAQGSSGTQYF
TRBJ2-5,NA,TRBV29-1,TRBD1,TGCAGCGTTGAACAGGGGGCTTGGGAGACCCAGTACTTC,CSVEQGAWETQYF
TRBJ2-1,NA,TRBV29-1,NA,TGCAGCGTTCACGGTACAGGAATCGATTCCAACAATGAGCAGTTCTTC,CSVHGTGIDSNNEQFF